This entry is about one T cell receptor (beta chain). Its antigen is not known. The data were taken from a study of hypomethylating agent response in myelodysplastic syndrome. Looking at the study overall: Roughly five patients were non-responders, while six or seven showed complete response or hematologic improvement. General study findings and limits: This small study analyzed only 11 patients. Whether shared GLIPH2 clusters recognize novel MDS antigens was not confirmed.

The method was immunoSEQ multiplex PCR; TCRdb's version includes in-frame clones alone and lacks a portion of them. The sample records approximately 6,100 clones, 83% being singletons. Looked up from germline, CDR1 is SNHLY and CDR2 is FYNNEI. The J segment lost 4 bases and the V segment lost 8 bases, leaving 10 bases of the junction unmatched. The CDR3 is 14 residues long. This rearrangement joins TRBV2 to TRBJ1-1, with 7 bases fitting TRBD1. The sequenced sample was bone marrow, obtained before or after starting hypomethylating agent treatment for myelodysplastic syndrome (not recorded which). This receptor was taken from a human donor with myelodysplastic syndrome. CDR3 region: CASRDSPLSTEAFF. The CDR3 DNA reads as TGTGCCAGCCGGGACAGTCCCCTGAGCACTGAAGCTTTCTTT.